This T cell receptor (beta chain) was captured by sequencing in a study of T cell responses to AZD1222 COVID-19 vaccine. Germline-derived CDR1 and CDR2 are SNHLY and FYNNEI. The CDR3 has 14 residues. Trimming stripped 6 bases from V and 1 base from J, with 12 bases between. Clones were sequenced by immunoSEQ multiplex PCR, and TCRdb holds only the in-frame ones, with some missing. The data hold approximately 80,000 clones, with 85% to 90% observed a single time. Study observations and caveats: It was only after the peak T cell response that any repertoires were sampled. Seropositive status at baseline applied to only a handful of AZD1222 recipients. The breadth and depth of Spike-specific TCRs increased once two AZD1222 doses had been given. Spike-spanning, vaccine-associated CD4 TCRs were dominant at 160-218 and 743-854.

A word on this clone: The target antigen is unknown.

The receptor comes from an adult in good health. The sample here was peripheral blood, taken on day 0 of AZD1222 vaccination. This sequence joins TRBV2 and TRBJ1-1; a weak D match, TRBD1 (6 bases). CDR3 nucleotide sequence: TGTGCCAGCAGCTCAGGGGTGGGGAACACTGAAGCTTTCTTT. Its protein is CASSSGVGNTEAFF.